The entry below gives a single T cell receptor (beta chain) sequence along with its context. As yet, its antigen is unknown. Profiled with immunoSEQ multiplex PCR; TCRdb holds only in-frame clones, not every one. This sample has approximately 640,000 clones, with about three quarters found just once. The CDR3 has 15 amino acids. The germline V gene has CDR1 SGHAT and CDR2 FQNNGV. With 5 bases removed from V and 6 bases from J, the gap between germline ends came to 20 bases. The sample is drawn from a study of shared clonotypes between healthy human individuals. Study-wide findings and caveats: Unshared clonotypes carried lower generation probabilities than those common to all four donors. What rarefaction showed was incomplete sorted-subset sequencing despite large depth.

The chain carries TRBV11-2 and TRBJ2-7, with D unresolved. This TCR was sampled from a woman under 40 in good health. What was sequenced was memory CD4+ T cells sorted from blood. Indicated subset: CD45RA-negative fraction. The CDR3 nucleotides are TGTGCCAGCAGCCCCGGACGGCAGGCAGGTTCCGAGCAGTACTTC. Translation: CASSPGRQAGSEQYF.